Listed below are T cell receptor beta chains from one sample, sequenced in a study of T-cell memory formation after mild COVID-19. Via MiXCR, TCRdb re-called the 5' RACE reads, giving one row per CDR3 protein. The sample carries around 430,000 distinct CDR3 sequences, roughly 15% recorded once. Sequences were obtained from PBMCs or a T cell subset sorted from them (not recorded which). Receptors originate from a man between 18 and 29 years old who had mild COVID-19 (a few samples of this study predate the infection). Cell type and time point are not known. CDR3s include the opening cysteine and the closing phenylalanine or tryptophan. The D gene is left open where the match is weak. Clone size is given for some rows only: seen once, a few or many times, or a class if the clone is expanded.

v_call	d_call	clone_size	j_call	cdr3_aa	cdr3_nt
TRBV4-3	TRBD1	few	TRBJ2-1	CASSQDGHGTGINEQFF	TGCGCCAGCAGCCAAGATGGGCACGGGACAGGGATCAATGAGCAGTTCTTC
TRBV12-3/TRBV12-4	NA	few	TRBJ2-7	CASSLRPLSLYEQYF	TGTGCCAGCAGTTTACGGCCTTTATCCCTCTACGAGCAGTACTTC
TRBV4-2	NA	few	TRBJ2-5	CASSQDPGPGTQYF	TGTGCCAGCAGCCAAGATCCGGGGCCTGGGACCCAGTACTTC
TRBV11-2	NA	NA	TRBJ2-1	CASSLVGRMHNEQFF	TGTGCCAGCAGCTTAGTCGGCAGGATGCACAATGAGCAGTTCTTC
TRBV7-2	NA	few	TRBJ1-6	CASSLGATNNSPLHF	TGTGCCAGCAGCTTAGGGGCCACTAATAATTCACCCCTCCACTTT
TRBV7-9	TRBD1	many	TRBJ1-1	CASSSQGGTEAFF	TGTGCCAGCAGTTCTCAGGGGGGCACTGAAGCTTTCTTT
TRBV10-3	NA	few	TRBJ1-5	CAISEFRSGNQPQHF	TGTGCCATCAGTGAGTTCAGGTCTGGCAATCAGCCCCAGCATTTT
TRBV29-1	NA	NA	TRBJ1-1	CSVEGGVPEAFF	TGCAGCGTTGAAGGGGGGGTCCCTGAAGCTTTCTTT
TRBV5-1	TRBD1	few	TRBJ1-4	CASSRGQGIATNEKLFF	TGCGCCAGCAGCAGGGGACAGGGGATTGCAACTAATGAAAAACTGTTTTTT
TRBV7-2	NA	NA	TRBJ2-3	CASSPDWGADTQYF	TGTGCCAGCAGCCCCGACTGGGGCGCAGATACGCAGTATTTT
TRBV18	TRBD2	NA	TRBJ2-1	CASSPRTRGSYNEQFF	TGTGCCAGCTCACCACGGACTAGGGGATCCTACAATGAGCAGTTCTTC
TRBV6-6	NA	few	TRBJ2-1	CASSSSGQHNEQFF	TGTGCCAGCAGTTCCTCAGGACAGCACAATGAGCAGTTCTTC
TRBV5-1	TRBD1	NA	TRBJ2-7	CASSRTPGGEQYF	TGCGCCAGCAGCAGGACCCCAGGGGGCGAGCAGTACTTC
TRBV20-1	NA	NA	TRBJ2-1	CSARAPISPGWSYNEQFF	TGCAGTGCTAGAGCCCCCATTTCCCCAGGGTGGTCCTACAATGAGCAGTTCTTC
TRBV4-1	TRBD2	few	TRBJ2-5	CASSQGLALLAGGRETQYF	TGCGCCAGCAGCCAAGGACTGGCCCTACTAGCGGGGGGCCGAGAGACCCAGTACTTC
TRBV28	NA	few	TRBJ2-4	CASGMPGLKNIQYF	TGTGCCAGCGGTATGCCGGGGCTCAAAAACATTCAGTACTTC
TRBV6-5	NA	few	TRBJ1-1	CASSYRGLSTEAFF	TGTGCCAGCAGTTACCGGGGGCTTAGCACTGAAGCTTTCTTT
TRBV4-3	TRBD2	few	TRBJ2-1	CASSQETGGRSGEQFF	TGCGCCAGCAGCCAAGAAACGGGGGGGAGGTCCGGGGAGCAGTTCTTC
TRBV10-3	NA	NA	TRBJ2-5	CAISGSGNQQETQYF	TGTGCCATCAGTGGGTCCGGGAACCAACAAGAGACCCAGTACTTC
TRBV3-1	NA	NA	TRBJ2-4	CASSHFAGITIQYF	TGTGCCAGCAGCCATTTCGCGGGGATAACCATTCAGTACTTC
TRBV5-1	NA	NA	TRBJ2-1	CASSLAVGVNEQFF	TGCGCCAGCAGCTTGGCCGTTGGGGTTAATGAGCAGTTCTTC
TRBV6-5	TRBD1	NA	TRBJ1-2	CASSYSTGRGTYGYTF	TGTGCCAGCAGTTACTCGACAGGGAGGGGGACCTATGGCTACACCTTC
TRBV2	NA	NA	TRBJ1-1	CATGRAHFEAFF	TGTGCCACTGGCCGGGCACACTTTGAAGCTTTCTTT
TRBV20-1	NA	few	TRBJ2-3	CSARAPGISTDTQYF	TGCAGTGCTAGAGCCCCAGGTATCAGCACAGATACGCAGTATTTT
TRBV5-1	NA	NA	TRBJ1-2	CASSLQDPISDGYTF	TGCGCCAGCAGCCTACAGGACCCCATTTCAGACGGCTACACCTTC
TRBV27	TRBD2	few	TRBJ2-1	CASSFIAGGANEQFF	TGTGCCAGCAGTTTTATAGCGGGGGGGGCCAATGAGCAGTTCTTC
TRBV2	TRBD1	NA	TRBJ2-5	CASSDDRVGETQYF	TGTGCCAGCAGCGACGACAGGGTTGGAGAGACCCAGTACTTC
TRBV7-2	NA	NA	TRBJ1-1	CASRDPPVWEAFF	TGTGCCAGCAGGGATCCACCGGTCTGGGAAGCTTTCTTT
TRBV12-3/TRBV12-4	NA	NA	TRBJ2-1	CASRSSTGRLYNEQFF	TGTGCCAGCAGATCCTCGACAGGACGACTTTACAATGAGCAGTTCTTC
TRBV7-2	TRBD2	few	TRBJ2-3	CASSLNILAGGETDTQYF	TGTGCCAGCAGCCTAAATATACTAGCGGGGGGGGAAACAGATACGCAGTATTTT
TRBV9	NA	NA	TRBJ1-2	CASSLTGRGALGYTF	TGTGCCAGCAGCCTGACGGGGAGGGGGGCGCTTGGCTACACCTTC
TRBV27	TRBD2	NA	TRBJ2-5	CASSLLGGGSETQYF	TGTGCCAGCAGTTTGCTCGGGGGGGGTAGTGAGACCCAGTACTTC
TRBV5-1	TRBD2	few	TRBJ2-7	CASSVISGGSSYEQYF	TGCGCCAGCAGCGTAATTAGCGGGGGGTCCTCCTACGAGCAGTACTTC
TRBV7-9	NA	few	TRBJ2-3	CASSPTTTTDTQYF	TGTGCCAGCAGCCCGACGACAACCACAGATACGCAGTATTTT
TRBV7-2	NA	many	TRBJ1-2	CASSLARRGYTF	TGTGCCAGCAGCTTAGCGCGGAGGGGCTACACCTTC
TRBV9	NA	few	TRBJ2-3	CASSVEGAASTQYF	TGTGCCAGCAGCGTAGAAGGGGCCGCATCGACGCAGTATTTT
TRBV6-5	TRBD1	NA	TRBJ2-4	CASSYSRQGPNLAKNIQYF	TGTGCCAGCAGTTACTCGAGACAGGGACCGAACCTAGCCAAAAACATTCAGTACTTC
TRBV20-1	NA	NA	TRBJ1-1	CSALPGGNTEAFF	TGCAGTGCTTTACCCGGGGGGAACACTGAAGCTTTCTTT
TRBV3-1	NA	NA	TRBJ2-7	CASSQSHRTGPYEQYF	TGTGCCAGCAGCCAATCTCACAGAACAGGGCCCTACGAGCAGTACTTC
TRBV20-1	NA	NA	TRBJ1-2	CSARRQGVGLGYTF	TGCAGTGCTAGAAGGCAGGGTGTCGGTTTGGGCTACACCTTC
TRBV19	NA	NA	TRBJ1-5	CASSMRMQPQHF	TGTGCCAGTAGTATGAGAATGCAGCCCCAGCATTTT
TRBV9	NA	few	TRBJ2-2	CASSVGGTTTTGELFF	TGTGCCAGCAGCGTAGGGGGGACAACCACCACCGGGGAGCTGTTTTTT
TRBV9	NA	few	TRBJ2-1	CASSVGFLSHEQFF	TGTGCCAGCAGCGTAGGATTTTTGTCCCATGAGCAGTTCTTC
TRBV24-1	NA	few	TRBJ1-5	CATSDPVGNQPQHF	TGTGCCACCAGTGATCCCGTGGGCAATCAGCCCCAGCATTTT
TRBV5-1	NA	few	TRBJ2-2	CASSIGRPSGTGELFF	TGCGCCAGCAGCATCGGACGGCCGAGTGGGACCGGGGAGCTGTTTTTT
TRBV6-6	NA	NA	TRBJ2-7	CASSTVPYEQYF	TGTGCCAGCAGTACGGTCCCCTACGAGCAGTACTTC
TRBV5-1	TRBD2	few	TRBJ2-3	CASSWGTSGVPGDTQYF	TGCGCCAGCAGCTGGGGGACTAGCGGGGTTCCGGGAGATACGCAGTATTTT
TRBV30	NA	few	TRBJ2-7	CAWSKEEVYEQYF	TGTGCCTGGAGTAAAGAAGAAGTTTACGAGCAGTACTTC
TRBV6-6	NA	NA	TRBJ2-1	CASSYSGGPRNEQFF	TGTGCCAGCAGTTACTCGGGGGGGCCTAGGAATGAGCAGTTCTTC
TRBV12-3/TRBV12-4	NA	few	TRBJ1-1	CASSFSGEAFF	TGTGCCAGCAGTTTCAGTGGGGAAGCTTTCTTT
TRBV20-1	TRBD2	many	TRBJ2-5	CSARVRTSGAETQYF	TGCAGTGCTAGAGTCCGGACTAGCGGGGCAGAGACCCAGTACTTC
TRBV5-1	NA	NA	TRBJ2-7	CASSLEDPTQGEQYF	TGCGCCAGCAGCTTGGAGGATCCCACCCAGGGGGAGCAGTACTTC
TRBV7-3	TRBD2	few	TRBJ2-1	CASSLGLAGTNEQFF	TGTGCCAGCAGCTTAGGGCTAGCGGGGACAAATGAGCAGTTCTTC
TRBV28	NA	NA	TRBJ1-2	CASRNPRTGRVGYGYTF	TGTGCCAGCAGAAACCCGCGGACGGGAAGGGTGGGCTATGGCTACACCTTC
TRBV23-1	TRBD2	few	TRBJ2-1	CASSQLRGSPYNEQFF	TGCGCCAGCAGTCAATTGCGCGGGAGCCCCTACAATGAGCAGTTCTTC
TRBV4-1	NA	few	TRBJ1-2	CASSQSPRAAGDIYTF	TGCGCCAGCAGCCAAAGCCCCCGGGCGGCGGGGGATATCTACACCTTC
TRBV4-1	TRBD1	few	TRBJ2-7	CASSFGTGITYEQYF	TGCGCCAGCAGCTTCGGGACAGGCATAACCTACGAGCAGTACTTC
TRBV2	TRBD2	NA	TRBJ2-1	CASSEDPAGGQRPVF	TGTGCCAGCAGTGAAGATCCAGCGGGGGGCCAAAGACCGGTCTTC
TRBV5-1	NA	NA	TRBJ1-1	CASSLIGAKGSFF	TGCGCCAGCAGCTTGATTGGGGCCAAAGGATCTTTCTTT